This T cell receptor beta chain appears in the sequencing data of a study of T-cell memory formation after mild COVID-19. Study conclusions and caveats: Contracting clones, day 15 to 85, had balanced CD4/CD8, and later expanders favored CD4+. Cross-reactive memory apparently joined, as some responding clones appeared in pre-infection memory.

On this clonotype: Its specificity is not known.

Constant-segment primers were used for 5'RACE, and the resulting TCR alpha and TCR beta cDNA libraries carried sample barcodes and UMIs. TCRdb processed the 5' RACE reads anew with MiXCR; each CDR3 protein has one entry. The data contain more than 70,000 distinct CDR3 sequences, approximately 14% of them seen just once; the ten biggest clones take up about 33%. Sequenced: PBMCs or a T cell subset sorted from them (not recorded which). The source is an adult woman who had mild COVID-19 (a few samples of this study predate the infection). Cell type and time point are not known.

CDR3 sequence: CASSSRTGVHYGYTF. The CDR3 DNA follows: TGTGCCAGCTCATCAAGGACAGGGGTCCACTATGGCTACACCTTC. This chain links TRBV18 with TRBJ1-2; TRBD1 matches 9 bases. The CDR3 covers 15 residues. V dropped 5 bases and J dropped 3; count of bases not matched to a gene: 7. Germline CDR1 and CDR2: KGHSH and LQKENI.